This T cell receptor beta chain was observed in a study of cytomegalovirus exposure and HLA in healthy donors. The trim removed 5 bases at V and 5 bases at J, leaving 4 bases unmatched. Germline V gives CDR1 SGHTA, CDR2 FQGNSA. CDR3 length equals 15 residues. Use of 60 Vbeta and 13 Jbeta primers characterized the PCR. TCRdb's copy holds only in-frame clones and misses some; the assay was immunoSEQ multiplex PCR. The repertoire has 130,000 or so clones, about 8.5% of them found once; the top ten carry 5% to 6%. The specimen was PBMCs. The sequence was obtained from a man aged 35 to 55 in good health and CMV-seronegative. This chain connects TRBV7-2 to TRBJ2-5, with 14 bases identical to TRBD2. For the CDR3, the DNA is TGTGCCAGCAGCCGGACTAGCGGGGGGCCGGAGACCCAGTACTTC. Translation gives CASSRTSGGPETQYF.